The 19 T cell receptor beta chains in this list originate from one sample, sequenced in a study of blood T cell repertoires in COVID-19. Clones were sequenced by immunoSEQ multiplex PCR, and TCRdb holds only the in-frame ones, with some missing. The sample includes over 45,000 clones, about nine tenths of them seen just once. The sequencing input was peripheral blood. These receptors originate from a man aged 35 to 55 with COVID-19, enrolled during active disease.

The chain combines TRBV4-2 with TRBJ2-7; tentatively, D is TRBD1 (6 bases). The V end lost 0 bases, the J end lost 3 bases, and 18 bases lay between the germline ends. CDR1 is LGHNA and CDR2 is YNFKEQ in the germline V gene. The CDR3 covers 17 residues. CDR3 amino acids: CASSQEGPRGPIYEQYF. The CDR3, as DNA: TGTGCCAGCAGCCAAGAAGGTCCCAGGGGCCCAATCTACGAGCAGTACTTC.

The CDR3 bases are TGCGCCAGCAGCTTACTTACCGGGACAGGGGGCTCCTACGAGCAGTACTTC. Translated, it gives CASSLLTGTGGSYEQYF. This rearrangement joins TRBV5-1 to TRBJ2-7; TRBD1 agrees at 11 bases. Germline loops: CDR1 SGHRS, CDR2 YFSETQ. The trim removed 2 bases at V and 0 bases at J, leaving 7 bases unmatched. The CDR3 loop spans 17 amino acids. The entire variable domain, with the rest obtained from reference TRBV5-1 and TRBJ2-7, is as follows: KAGVTQTPRYLIKTRGQQVTLSCSPISGHRSVSWYQQTPGQGLQFLFEYFSETQRNKGNFPGRFSGRQFSNSRSEMNVSTLELGDSALYLCASSLLTGTGGSYEQYFGPGTRLTVT.

V and J are TRBV20-1 and TRBJ2-3, with 12 bases aligning to TRBD2. The CDR3 totals 15 residues. Trimming at V came to 3 bases and at J to 3 bases, leaving 4 bases not matched to a gene. Germline V gene lookup returns CDR1 DFQATT and CDR2 SNEGSKA (reference sequence). The CDR3 loop reads CSASGLAGGTDTQYF. The CDR3 DNA follows: TGCAGTGCTAGTGGTCTAGCGGGAGGGACAGATACGCAGTATTTT.

The chain joins TRBV10-3 to TRBJ2-3; 9 nucleotides align to TRBD1. The CDR3 extends over 13 amino acids. Germline V gene lookup returns CDR1 ENHRY and CDR2 SYGVKD. The J segment lost 5 bases and the V segment lost 9 bases, leaving 6 bases of the junction unmatched. In DNA, the CDR3 is TGTGCCATAGCGGGACAGGGACTAGATACGCAGTATTTT. Translated, it gives CAIAGQGLDTQYF.

This sequence joins TRBV5-4 and TRBJ1-2, with TRBD1 matching over 8 bases. The CDR3 has 13 residues. The J segment lost 8 bases and the V segment lost 0 bases, leaving 3 bases of the junction unmatched. In germline, CDR1 is SGHNT, CDR2 YYREEE (reference sequence). For the CDR3, the DNA is TGTGCCAGCAGCTTGGGCAGGGGGCCCGGCTACACCTTC. The encoded protein is CASSLGRGPGYTF.

The chain links TRBV29-1 to TRBJ2-1; the D gene is possibly TRBD2 (6 bases). Per germline, CDR1 SQVTM and CDR2 ANQGSEA. The CDR3 is made up of 14 amino acids. With 1 base removed from V and 8 bases from J, the gap between germline ends came to 15 bases. The chain's CDR3 is CSVEVGGVADEQFF. The CDR3 region has the DNA TGCAGCGTTGAAGTCGGGGGAGTGGCCGATGAGCAGTTCTTC.

The genes are TRBV25-1 and TRBJ1-6; 7 bases are shared with TRBD1. The CDR3 contains 14 residues. Germline-derived CDR1 and CDR2 are MGHDK and SYGVNS. V gave up 7 bases and J gave up 7 bases; unmatched junction bases: 7. The CDR3 loop reads CASTQTGINSPLHF. In DNA form, the CDR3 reads TGTGCCAGCACCCAGACAGGGATAAATTCACCCCTCCACTTT.

This clone was counted a few times. The chain couples TRBV5-4 to TRBJ2-7; TRBD1 aligns across 7 bases. J lost 3 bases, V lost 4 bases, and 1 base had no gene match. The germline CDR1 and CDR2 sequences are SGHNT and YYREEE (reference sequence). The CDR3 consists of 12 residues. CDR3 residues: CASSRDSYEQYF. In nucleotides, the CDR3 is TGTGCCAGCAGCCGGGACAGCTACGAGCAGTACTTC.

The chain has TRBV11-2 and TRBJ2-6, with a tentative D call TRBD2 (5 bases). In germline, CDR1 is SGHAT, CDR2 FQNNGV. Trimming removed 10 bases from V and 0 bases from J, with 19 bases in between. CDR3 size: 17 residues. The DNA of the CDR3 is TGTGCCACCTCGGGGAATAAAAAGAGCTCTGGGGCCAACGTCCTGACTTTC. This sequence encodes CATSGNKKSSGANVLTF. Full variable domain (missing parts from reference TRBV11-2 and TRBJ2-6): EAGVAQSPRYKIIEKRQSVAFWCNPISGHATLYWYQQILGQGPKLLIQFQNNGVVDDSQLPKDRFSAERLKGVDSTLKIQPAKLEDSAVYLCATSGNKKSSGANVLTFGAGSRLTVL.

This chain links TRBV5-6 with TRBJ2-7; D is possibly TRBD1 (6 bases). CDR3 length: 13 amino acids. From germline, CDR1 is SGHDT and CDR2 YYEEEE. Trimming took off 4 bases at V and 3 bases at J, with 11 bases between the two ends. CDR3 in DNA: TGTGCCAGCAGCAGGACAGAATACTACGAGCAGTACTTC. It translates to CASSRTEYYEQYF.

This clone has just one count. The rearrangement uses TRBV30 and TRBJ1-2, with a weak D call TRBD1 (5 bases). Looked up from germline, CDR1 is GTSNPN and CDR2 is SVGIG (reference sequence). V was clipped by 0 bases and J by 1 base, with 12 bases between them. The CDR3 covers 15 residues. The CDR3 sequence: CAWSVGAGVNYGYTF. CDR3 bases: TGTGCCTGGAGTGTAGGGGCGGGGGTTAACTATGGCTACACCTTC.

The V gene is TRBV11-2, the J gene TRBJ1-2, with D possibly TRBD1 on 5 matching bases. The germline V gene encodes CDR1 SGHAT and CDR2 FQNNGV. This CDR3 is 15 amino acids long. V was cut by 5 bases and J by 8 bases, with 21 bases left in between. In DNA form, the CDR3 reads TGTGCCAGCAGCCCGACCAGGTTCGGGGGTCAGGGCTACACCTTC. As protein: CASSPTRFGGQGYTF.

V and J are TRBV4-2 and TRBJ2-2, with 11 bases that match TRBD1. V lost 1 base to trimming and J lost 7 bases; unmatched junction nucleotides: 5. Germline assignment: CDR1 LGHNA and CDR2 YNFKEQ. This CDR3 contains 16 residues. For the CDR3, the DNA is TGTGCCAGCAGCCAAGCTGGACAGGGGGCTGGCGGGGAGCTGTTTTTT. Protein: CASSQAGQGAGGELFF.

The chain has TRBV3-1 (or the pseudogene TRBV3-2) and TRBJ1-4; no definite D call. CDR1 and CDR2 (germline): LGHDT, YNNKEL (reference sequence). With 1 base removed from V and 11 bases from J, the gap between germline ends came to 17 bases. CDR3 length: 15 amino acids. The CDR3, as DNA: TGTGCCAGCAGCCAAGCCTCCGGCGGAAGTGAGAAACTGTTTTTT. This sequence encodes CASSQASGGSEKLFF.

This rearrangement joins TRBV5-1 to TRBJ2-3; TRBD2 is a possible D gene (6 bases). The germline V and J ends were trimmed by 0 bases and 0 bases, with 8 bases remaining between them. Looked up from germline, CDR1 is SGHRS and CDR2 is YFSETQ. This CDR3 has 15 residues. The CDR3 sequence is CASSLDAGSTDTQYF. Written as DNA, the CDR3 is TGCGCCAGCAGCTTGGATGCGGGAAGCACAGATACGCAGTATTTT.

This clone was seen just once. The V call is TRBV18, the J call TRBJ2-3; D might be TRBD1 (6 bases). V lost 2 bases to trimming and J lost 0 bases, with 12 bases between them. The CDR3 length is 16 residues. From germline, CDR1 is KGHSH and CDR2 LQKENI. The DNA of the CDR3 is TGTGCCAGCTCACCATGGGCAGGGGCTAGCACAGATACGCAGTATTTT. This codes for CASSPWAGASTDTQYF.

The chain carries TRBV12-3 or TRBV12-4 and TRBJ1-1, with D hard to call. V was clipped by 2 bases and J by 0 bases, with 4 bases between them. There are 13 residues in the CDR3. The CDR3 protein is CASSLSLNTEAFF. The CDR3 DNA reads TGTGCCAGCAGTTTATCTTTGAACACTGAAGCTTTCTTT.

The rearrangement joins TRBV19 to TRBJ2-5, with 13 positions matching TRBD2. Germline lookup yields CDR1 LNHDA and CDR2 SQIVND (reference sequence). This CDR3 has 15 residues. V lost 5 bases to trimming and J lost 5 bases; unmatched junction nucleotides: 5. CDR3 sequence (DNA): TGTGCCAGTAGTTTACTAGCGGGAGGGCAGGAGACCCAGTACTTC. It yields the protein CASSLLAGGQETQYF.

V usage is TRBV6-1 and J usage is TRBJ1-2; no definite D call. The V end was cut by 8 bases, the J end by 3 bases, with 7 bases between. The CDR3 covers 11 residues. CDR1 is MNHNS and CDR2 is SASEGT in the germline V gene. DNA for the CDR3: TGTGCCAGCGAGGGCGACTATGGCTACACCTTC. Protein product: CASEGDYGYTF.